This TCR beta chain came from a study of spatial heterogeneity in lung cancer. Time point indicated: sample taken at primary tumor resection. General study findings and limits: Tumoral mutation counts were tracked by counts of expanded intratumoral alpha and beta TCRs.

V was trimmed by 7 bases and J by 6 bases, leaving 10 bases between them. CDR3 length equals 12 residues. One entry per CDR3 protein, called by TCRdb with MiXCR from the 5' RACE reads. The sample has more than 15,000 distinct CDR3 sequences; roughly 6.2% are singletons. The table lists this clonotype with many counts. The antigen is unknown. The specimen was lung tumor tissue, collected at surgery. The chain employs TRBV12-3 or TRBV12-4 and TRBJ1-5; weak D call: TRBD1 (5 bases). This receptor was identified in a male donor with early-stage non-small cell lung cancer. The CDR3 region has the DNA TGTGCCAGCACTTCTCAGGGTCAGCCCCAGCATTTT. Translated: CASTSQGQPQHF.